These 27 T cell receptor beta chains came from one sample sequenced in a study of shared clonotypes between healthy human individuals. Profiling relied on immunoSEQ multiplex PCR, and the TCRdb table lists in-frame clones only, not all of them. The table has a few million clones, about 93% seen once. Naivety among CD8 cells was defined by CD45RO negativity and positive CCR7 selection, thereby excluding terminally differentiated effector memory CD45RA+ cells. Sequencing input: naive CD8+ T cells from PBMCs. These receptors all come from a man aged 18-30 years in good health. Some clones in this sample may be carry-over from other donors' samples.

The chain joins TRBV7-2 to TRBJ2-1; TRBD1 agrees at 7 bases. There are 16 residues in the CDR3. CDR1 is SGHTA, CDR2 FQGNSA, per germline. Trimming cost V 5 bases and J 0 bases; bases outside gene matches: 7. Here the CDR3 DNA reads TGTGCCAGCAGCCCCCGACAGGGCCCCTCCTACAATGAGCAGTTCTTC. Protein: CASSPRQGPSYNEQFF.

This clone was seen a handful of times. Other DNA sequences in the sample encode the same CDR3. The chain couples TRBV9 to TRBJ1-5; D unclear. Germline V gene lookup returns CDR1 SGDLS and CDR2 YYNGEE. The CDR3 totals 14 residues. Trimming shortened V by 0 bases and J by 2 bases, and 6 bases separated the two germline ends. Here the CDR3 DNA reads TGTGCCAGCAGCGTAGGCGGTGGCAATCAGCCCCAGCATTTT. Encoded protein: CASSVGGGNQPQHF.

The CDR3 loop reads CASSDSFYGYTF. CDR3 nucleotide sequence: TGCGCCAGCAGTGACAGCTTCTATGGCTACACCTTC. The chain links TRBV10-2 to TRBJ1-2; D not certain. The V gene lost 3 bases and the J gene lost 4 bases, with 6 bases spanning the gap. The germline CDR1 and CDR2 sequences are WSHSY and SAAADI. The CDR3 has 12 amino acids.

Only one count was recorded for this clone. The CDR3 loop is CASSSLGGSSYGYTF. The CDR3 DNA is TGCGCCAGCAGCTCCCTGGGAGGGTCGTCCTATGGCTACACCTTC. This rearrangement joins TRBV5-1 to TRBJ1-2; D is uncertain. There are 15 residues in the CDR3. The ends were cut back, 3 bases at V and 4 bases at J, with 16 bases in the middle. Germline V gene data show CDR1 as SGHRS and CDR2 as YFSETQ.

V is TRBV5-4 and J is TRBJ2-5; 9 positions agree with TRBD1. The CDR3 has 15 residues. J was trimmed by 4 bases and V by 4 bases; bases with no gene match: 8. Germline V gene data show CDR1 as SGHNT and CDR2 as YYREEE (reference sequence). In DNA form, the CDR3 reads TGTGCCAGCAGCGGGGGGACAGGGCGGGGAGAGACCCAGTACTTC. It specifies CASSGGTGRGETQYF.

The rearrangement links TRBV27 to TRBJ2-5, with a weak D call TRBD2 (5 bases). The CDR3 loop spans 13 amino acids. Per germline, CDR1 MNHEY and CDR2 SMNVEV (reference sequence). V was pared by 9 bases and J by 7 bases, with 18 bases between. CDR3 residues: CASAGRALGTQYF. DNA of the CDR3: TGTGCCAGTGCCGGGCGGGCTTTAGGGACCCAGTACTTC.

V is TRBV7-9 and J is TRBJ2-7; TRBD2 matches at 7 bases. The CDR3 has 14 amino acids. Germline V lookup: CDR1 SEHNR, CDR2 FQNEAQ (reference sequence). V was clipped by 5 bases and J by 4 bases; unmatched bases: 8. The CDR3 spells CASSPGGYRYEQYF. CDR3 sequence (DNA): TGTGCCAGCAGCCCCGGGGGGTACAGGTACGAGCAGTACTTC.

Remarks on this clone: Other DNA variants within this sample encode the same CDR3. The rearrangement joins TRBV9 to TRBJ2-7; D tentatively fits TRBD1 or TRBD2 (6 bases each). The V end lost 0 bases, the J end lost 3 bases, and 13 bases lay between the germline ends. CDR3 length equals 15 residues. Germline CDR1 and CDR2: SGDLS and YYNGEE. The CDR3 loop is CASSVVAGGGYEQYF. The CDR3 DNA reads as TGTGCCAGCAGCGTAGTGGCAGGAGGGGGCTACGAGCAGTACTTC.

The rearrangement links TRBV19 to TRBJ2-7; 8 bases are shared with TRBD1. Germline CDR1 reads LNHDA; CDR2 reads SQIVND (reference sequence). V lost 1 base to trimming and J lost 2 bases; unmatched junction nucleotides: 1. This CDR3 comprises 14 residues. The CDR3 region has the DNA TGTGCCAGTAGTATAGCACAGGGGGCCTACGAGCAGTACTTC. Its translation is CASSIAQGAYEQYF.

The count of this clone is one. The rearrangement links TRBV30 to TRBJ2-1; unclear D gene. The CDR3 sequence is 13 residues long. CDR1 and CDR2 from the germline V gene are GTSNPN and SVGIG (reference sequence). Between the trimmed V and J ends, which lost 3 bases and 10 bases, there was a span of 16 bases. This chain's CDR3 is CAWSPPMAAEQFF. CDR3 nucleotide sequence: TGTGCCTGGAGCCCGCCAATGGCAGCCGAGCAGTTCTTC.

This chain uses TRBV25-1 with TRBJ2-7; the match to TRBD2 covers 13 bases. CDR1 and CDR2 from the germline V gene are MGHDK and SYGVNS. The CDR3 is made up of 17 amino acids. V lost 6 bases and J lost 0; bases outside the gene matches: 8. The CDR3: CASRGLAGASPSYEQYF. CDR3 nucleotide sequence: TGTGCCAGCAGAGGACTAGCGGGAGCTTCCCCCTCCTACGAGCAGTACTTC.

The V and J genes are TRBV10-3 and TRBJ2-1, with D possibly matching TRBD2 (6 bases). CDR1 is ENHRY and CDR2 is SYGVKD in the germline V gene. The CDR3 sequence is 16 residues long. Trimming pared 0 bases from V and 0 bases from J, leaving 9 bases between. The CDR3 bases are TGTGCCATCAGTGAGTCTGGCGGGAACTCCTACAATGAGCAGTTCTTC. Translation: CAISESGGNSYNEQFF.

This clone came up once. CDR3 region: CASSPTTPEGRFGNNEQFF. The CDR3 DNA sequence: TGCGCCAGCAGCCCCACTACCCCCGAGGGAAGATTTGGCAACAATGAGCAGTTCTTC. This chain joins TRBV4-1 and TRBJ2-1; weak D call: TRBD2 (5 bases). Germline CDR1 is MGHRA and CDR2 is YSYEKL. The CDR3 contains 19 residues. V lost 4 bases, J lost 5 bases, and 27 bases lay in between.

This chain connects TRBV28 to TRBJ1-5; D is perhaps TRBD1 (5 bases). CDR3 length: 16 amino acids. Germline CDR1 is MDHEN and CDR2 is SYDVKM. The V end lost 7 bases, the J end lost 1 base, and 17 bases lay between the germline ends. The CDR3 DNA sequence: TGTGCCAGCACCCACGAACCGGGGGGGAGCAATCAGCCCCAGCATTTT. It yields the protein CASTHEPGGSNQPQHF.

This rearrangement joins TRBV2 to TRBJ2-1; no clear D gene. Trimming removed 3 bases at V and 7 bases at J, with 13 bases between. The length of the CDR3 is 14 residues. Germline-derived CDR1 and CDR2 are SNHLY and FYNNEI. The CDR3 region is CASSDYGVGNEQFF. CDR3 DNA: TGTGCCAGCAGTGATTACGGCGTAGGGAATGAGCAGTTCTTC.

This chain joins TRBV6-1 and TRBJ2-7; D might be TRBD1 or TRBD2, each matching 5 bases. Trimming removed 6 bases from V and 0 bases from J, with 15 bases in between. CDR3 length: 15 residues. The germline CDR1 and CDR2 sequences are MNHNS and SASEGT. Written as DNA, the CDR3 is TGTGCCAGCAGGGATCCGGGACGGGCCTCCTACGAGCAGTACTTC. This codes for CASRDPGRASYEQYF.

V gene TRBV28 combines with J gene TRBJ2-1, with D perhaps being TRBD1 or TRBD2 (5 bases each). Germline CDR1 MDHEN, CDR2 SYDVKM. Trimming took 3 bases from V and 3 from J, leaving 9 bases between them. There are 14 residues in the CDR3. CDR3 DNA: TGTGCCAGCAGTTTGAGGGGTAACTACAATGAGCAGTTCTTC. Residues: CASSLRGNYNEQFF.

V usage is TRBV13 and J usage is TRBJ1-4, with a possible D match to TRBD1 (5 bases). V shed 0 bases and J shed 3 bases, with 11 bases lying between them. Germline CDR1 is PRHDT and CDR2 is FYEKMQ (reference sequence). This CDR3 has 16 residues. In DNA, the CDR3 is TGTGCCAGCAGCTTAGGAGAGGGGTGGGCTAATGAAAAACTGTTTTTT. This translates into CASSLGEGWANEKLFF.

The chain employs TRBV7-9 and TRBJ2-2; TRBD1 matches at 10 bases. Trimming cost V 5 bases and J 3 bases; bases outside gene matches: 6. The germline CDR1 and CDR2 sequences are SEHNR and FQNEAQ (reference sequence). The CDR3 covers 16 residues. Here the CDR3 DNA reads TGTGCCAGCAGCCCTAGACAGGGGGCTGACACCGGGGAGCTGTTTTTT. It yields the protein CASSPRQGADTGELFF.

V gene TRBV10-2 combines with J gene TRBJ2-5; D possibly corresponds to TRBD2 (5 bases). The CDR3 extends over 17 amino acids. Trimming left V 5 bases short and J 2 bases short, with 21 bases between. Per germline, CDR1 WSHSY and CDR2 SAAADI. CDR3 protein: CASSPGIGSTPQETQYF. The CDR3 DNA reads TGCGCCAGCAGTCCAGGTATAGGGAGTACGCCTCAAGAGACCCAGTACTTC.

The rearrangement uses TRBV4-1 and TRBJ2-1, with 8 nucleotides matching TRBD2. Germline CDR1 is MGHRA and CDR2 is YSYEKL. The V segment lost 2 bases and the J segment 8 bases; nucleotides outside the gene matches: 14. This CDR3 region has 17 residues. DNA of the CDR3: TGCGCCAGCAGCCAATTACCCTTCAGCGGGAGTTACGATGAGCAGTTCTTC. Encoded protein: CASSQLPFSGSYDEQFF.

V usage is TRBV5-6 and J usage is TRBJ2-5, with 10 bases fitting TRBD1. The J call may not be correct, given that the DNA end is closer to TRBJ2-7. CDR1 SGHDT and CDR2 YYEEEE come from the germline V gene. The CDR3 length is 15 residues. CDR3 sequence reads: CASSENPGQGNEQYF. The CDR3 DNA sequence: TGTGCCAGCAGCGAGAACCCGGGACAGGGGAACGAGCAGTACTTC.

The chain joins TRBV4-1 to TRBJ2-7; 10 bases line up with TRBD1. Germline V gene sequence: CDR1 MGHRA, CDR2 YSYEKL. The CDR3 has 15 amino acids. V dropped 3 bases and J dropped 5; count of bases not matched to a gene: 7. In DNA, the CDR3 is TGCGCCAGCAGCCAGGACAGGGGGGCTACGGACGAGCAGTACTTC. This sequence encodes CASSQDRGATDEQYF.

V gene TRBV12-5 combines with J gene TRBJ2-3; 9 nucleotides agree with TRBD2. The CDR3 length is 16 residues. V was pared by 1 base and J by 0 bases, with 2 bases of the junction left unmatched. In germline, CDR1 is LGHNT, CDR2 FRNRAP. The CDR3 DNA sequence: TGTGCTAGTGGTTTGGCGACTAGCGGAAGCACAGATACGCAGTATTTT. Protein product: CASGLATSGSTDTQYF.

The chain links TRBV4-1 to TRBJ2-1; D gene unclear. This CDR3 contains 12 residues. Germline CDR1 and CDR2: MGHRA and YSYEKL. Trimming shortened V by 3 bases and J by 9 bases, and 9 bases separated the two germline ends. The CDR3 loop is CASSQSALEQFF. Here the CDR3 DNA reads TGCGCCAGCAGCCAGTCGGCCCTTGAGCAGTTCTTC.

J is TRBJ1-6 and V is TRBV30, with TRBD1 matching over 10 bases. CDR1 GTSNPN and CDR2 SVGIG come from the germline V gene (reference sequence). This CDR3 contains 15 residues. Losses at the gene ends were 2 bases for V and 11 bases for J; bases not matched to a gene: 9. CDR3 in DNA: TGTGCCTGGAGTCTAGCCGGGACAGGGGATCCACCCCTCCACTTT. Translating gives CAWSLAGTGDPPLHF.

The chain links TRBV7-9 to TRBJ2-5; the D is unclear. Between the trimmed V and J ends, which lost 0 bases and 4 bases, there was a span of 24 bases. This CDR3 has 19 residues. The germline CDR1 and CDR2 sequences are SEHNR and FQNEAQ (reference sequence). The CDR3 protein is CASSLAAEYKGHSLETQYF. The CDR3 region has the DNA TGTGCCAGCAGCTTAGCCGCCGAGTATAAGGGCCACTCCCTAGAGACCCAGTACTTC.